This TCR beta chain was obtained from a study of graft-versus-host responses after intestinal transplantation. Study-level information: Among the recipients, transplants were multivisceral, liver-intestinal, or isolated intestinal. Anti-thymocyte globulin induction, then tacrolimus and steroids for about 3 years, went to all recipients.

This clone showed up just once. Its antigen is not identified. Regarding the study as a whole: Patients who carried graft-donor T cell macrochimerism also had high graft-versus-host to host-versus-graft clonal ratios in their allografts. Detected in recipient marrow were GvH clones, some of which were first observed in ileum or blood.

Clones were sequenced by immunoSEQ multiplex PCR, and TCRdb holds only the in-frame ones, with some missing. The repertoire has about 110,000 clones, approximately 94% of them found once; the top ten carry 0.2% to 0.25%. Germline lookup yields CDR1 LNHDA and CDR2 SQIVND (reference sequence). This CDR3 comprises 13 residues. Trimming cost V 3 bases and J 1 base, with 6 bases left between them. This rearrangement joins TRBV19 to TRBJ1-1; D is unclear. Specimen: unstimulated CD4+ T cells sorted from spleen or lymph node cells, collected before transplant. The receptor was derived from a human donor who was the organ donor for an intestinal transplant. CDR3 coding DNA: TGTGCCAGTAGTATTGTTCGGAACACTGAAGCTTTCTTT. It yields the protein CASSIVRNTEAFF. Filled out from reference TRBV19 and TRBJ1-1, the complete variable domain reads DGGITQSPKYLFRKEGQNVTLSCEQNLNHDAMYWYRQDPGQGLRLIYYSQIVNDFQKGDIAEGYSVSREKKESFPLTVTSAQKNPTAFYLCASSIVRNTEAFFGQGTRLTVV.